The clone carrying this TCR beta chain was counted ten times or more. Authors' processing steps: Quantification of nucleated cells was approximated via reference gene primer amplification. Clones were read by immunoSEQ multiplex PCR, and TCRdb kept only the in-frame ones, dropping some. V, J and clone size are those of that table, while D and trimming were read from the DNA. The repertoire consists of about 190,000 clones, with roughly 84% occurring once and the leading ten covering about 10%. The CDR3 contains 14 residues. The ends lost 6 bases at V and 5 bases at J; junction bases unmatched: 6. The germline V gene has CDR1 MNHEY and CDR2 SVGAGI. This entry belongs to a study of blood T cell repertoires in COVID-19. As for the study in general: From the United States, Italy and Spain came samples of acute and convalescent COVID-19. From T cells, B-cell-depleted T cells, or PBMCs came the material, which was cDNA or gDNA.

The clonotype originates from an elderly woman with active or convalescent COVID-19. The chain is built from TRBV6-5 and TRBJ2-5, with 10 nucleotides matching TRBD2. Material: peripheral blood. The CDR3 here is CASRVAGGVETQYF. DNA of the CDR3: TGTGCCAGCAGAGTAGCGGGAGGTGTGGAGACCCAGTACTTC.